One sample yielded the 23 T cell receptor beta chains listed below, sequenced in a study of T cell responses to AZD1222 COVID-19 vaccine. Here immunoSEQ multiplex PCR was the method, and the copy in TCRdb shows in-frame clones only, minus some. In the table there are some 150,000 clones, more than 70% of which are singletons. This sample comprised peripheral blood, obtained on day 0 of MenACWY control vaccination. The receptors derive from an adult in good health.

The chain carries TRBV2 and TRBJ1-2; 9 bases agree with TRBD1. Germline V gives CDR1 SNHLY, CDR2 FYNNEI. CDR3 length: 14 amino acids. Losses at the gene ends were 4 bases for V and 2 bases for J; bases not matched to a gene: 2. The DNA for the CDR3 is TGTGCCAGCAGTGCCGGGACAGGGAACTATGGCTACACCTTC. Translated: CASSAGTGNYGYTF.

The rearrangement uses TRBV9 and TRBJ2-1; 8 nucleotides match TRBD2. Germline V gene sequence: CDR1 SGDLS, CDR2 YYNGEE. The CDR3 runs to 15 residues. V shed 3 bases and J 2 bases; nucleotides not matched to a gene: 4. The chain's CDR3 is CASSGSGEAYNEQFF. CDR3 DNA sequence: TGTGCCAGCAGCGGTAGCGGGGAGGCCTACAATGAGCAGTTCTTC.

The chain employs TRBV5-4 and TRBJ1-2; D possibly corresponds to TRBD1 (5 bases). The CDR3 runs 16 residues. V was pared by 2 bases and J by 7 bases, with 21 bases between. CDR1 SGHNT and CDR2 YYREEE come from the germline V gene (reference sequence). Here the CDR3 reads CASSFGTGNGRGGYTF. CDR3 coding DNA: TGTGCCAGCAGCTTCGGGACGGGGAATGGAAGGGGTGGCTACACCTTC.

The rearrangement links TRBV5-1 to TRBJ1-4, with a weak D call TRBD1 (5 bases). V was clipped by 0 bases and J by 5 bases, with 8 bases between them. This CDR3 is built from 14 residues. Germline V gene lookup returns CDR1 SGHRS and CDR2 YFSETQ. The CDR3 region has the DNA TGCGCCAGCAGCTTGGGACAGAGAAATGAAAAACTGTTTTTT. Its protein product is CASSLGQRNEKLFF.

The genes are TRBV21-1 and TRBJ2-5. TRBV21-1 is a pseudogene segment. CDR3 size: 14 residues. The CDR3 sequence: CASSRVPKQETQYF. Written as DNA, the CDR3 is TGTGCCAGCAGCAGGGTTCCCAAGCAAGAGACCCAGTACTTC.

V is TRBV7-3 and J is TRBJ2-2; TRBD2 aligns across 8 bases. Trimming removed 8 bases from V and 3 bases from J; junction bases left unmatched: 8. The CDR3 has 15 residues. Germline V gene sequence: CDR1 SGHTA, CDR2 FQGTGA. The chain's CDR3 is CASGERESYTGELFF. The CDR3 DNA sequence: TGTGCCAGCGGGGAGCGGGAGTCCTACACCGGGGAGCTGTTTTTT.

J is TRBJ2-7 and V is TRBV2; possibly TRBD2 for D (5 bases). The CDR3 has 11 amino acids. The germline gives CDR1 SNHLY, CDR2 FYNNEI. V lost 3 bases and J lost 6, with 6 bases in between. CDR3 region: CASSDRGEQYF. Here the CDR3 DNA reads TGTGCCAGCAGTGATCGGGGCGAGCAGTACTTC. Supplemented by reference TRBV2 and TRBJ2-7, the full variable domain reads EPEVTQTPSHQVTQMGQEVILRCVPISNHLYFYWYRQILGQKVEFLVSFYNNEISEKSEIFDDQFSVERPDGSNFTLKIRSTKLEDSAMYFCASSDRGEQYFGPGTRLTVT.

This chain uses TRBV7-9 with TRBJ2-1; D is undetermined. Per germline, CDR1 SEHNR and CDR2 FQNEAQ (reference sequence). This CDR3 is built from 15 residues. Trimming cost V 7 bases and J 0 bases, with 13 bases left between them. In DNA form, the CDR3 reads TGTGCCAGCAACTCTCGATTCAGCTCCTACAATGAGCAGTTCTTC. It yields the protein CASNSRFSSYNEQFF.

The chain links TRBV6-4 to TRBJ2-7; D may be TRBD2 (5 bases). Germline lookup yields CDR1 MRHNA and CDR2 SNTAGT. The CDR3 is 17 residues long. The V end lost 3 bases, the J end lost 0 bases, and 18 bases lay between the germline ends. As DNA, the CDR3 is TGTGCCAGCAGTGAAGCAGGCAGCCTAGCAGTCTCCTACGAGCAGTACTTC. As protein: CASSEAGSLAVSYEQYF.

The rearrangement uses TRBV7-2 and TRBJ2-5, with 9 bases aligning to TRBD1. Germline CDR1 and CDR2: SGHTA and FQGNSA. This CDR3 region has 15 residues. Trimming removed 1 base from V and 5 bases from J; junction bases left unmatched: 5. The CDR3 DNA reads TGTGCCAGCAGCTTAGTACAGGGGGCTTGGGAGACCCAGTACTTC. Its translation is CASSLVQGAWETQYF.

The rearrangement links TRBV5-4 to TRBJ2-7; the D gene is possibly TRBD1 (6 bases). V lost 4 bases and J lost 4, with 9 bases in between. The CDR3 sequence is 12 residues long. From germline, CDR1 is SGHNT and CDR2 YYREEE (reference sequence). The CDR3 DNA sequence: TGTGCCAGCAGCGGGGGACAATACGAGCAGTACTTC. Translation: CASSGGQYEQYF.

The V gene is TRBV6-1, the J gene TRBJ1-4; D not resolved. The V end lost 1 base, the J end lost 3 bases, and 15 bases lay between the germline ends. The CDR3 totals 17 residues. In germline, CDR1 is MNHNS, CDR2 SASEGT. This chain's CDR3 is CASSEVAGGIANEKLFF. As DNA, the CDR3 is TGTGCCAGCAGTGAAGTGGCAGGAGGGATCGCTAATGAAAAACTGTTTTTT.

This chain connects TRBV29-1 to TRBJ2-7, with TRBD2 as a possible D gene (7 bases). Germline V CDR1 and CDR2: SQVTM, ANQGSEA. Deletions cut 4 bases from V and 7 bases from J, with 17 bases between. The CDR3 loop spans 13 amino acids. CDR3 loop: CSVARNREGEQYF. CDR3 DNA: TGCAGCGTTGCCCGTAACAGGGAGGGGGAGCAGTACTTC.

V gene TRBV5-8 combines with J gene TRBJ1-4; 9 bases match TRBD1. The J segment lost 7 bases and the V segment lost 4 bases, leaving 11 bases of the junction unmatched. CDR1 SGHTS and CDR2 YDEGEE come from the germline V gene. The length of the CDR3 is 16 residues. DNA for the CDR3: TGTGCCAGCAGCCTCAGGGGGACAGGGTACGGTGAAAAACTGTTTTTT. Translating gives CASSLRGTGYGEKLFF.

The rearrangement uses TRBV9 and TRBJ1-1, with D unclear. Germline V CDR1 and CDR2: SGDLS, YYNGEE. V was trimmed by 4 bases and J by 3 bases, leaving 25 bases between them. This CDR3 spans 18 amino acids. Written as DNA, the CDR3 is TGTGCCAGCAGCACAACGAGCCGGGCGACCCCGAGGGACACTGAAGCTTTCTTT. Amino acid sequence: CASSTTSRATPRDTEAFF.

This rearrangement joins TRBV7-8 to TRBJ2-2; the D gene is possibly TRBD2 (5 bases). V was clipped by 3 bases and J by 6 bases, with 14 bases between them. From germline, CDR1 is SGHVS and CDR2 FQNEAQ. This CDR3 is 15 amino acids long. Here the CDR3 reads CASSLRERAAGELFF. The CDR3 DNA is TGTGCCAGCAGCTTGAGGGAAAGGGCGGCCGGGGAGCTGTTTTTT.

The rearrangement links TRBV19 to TRBJ2-2; 10 bases align to TRBD1. The V gene end was trimmed by 4 bases and the J gene end by 8 bases; junction bases not matched to a gene: 4. Germline loops: CDR1 LNHDA, CDR2 SQIVND (reference sequence). CDR3 size: 14 residues. The CDR3 sequence: CASSTTGGAGELFF. The DNA of the CDR3 is TGTGCCAGTAGTACGACAGGGGGCGCGGGGGAGCTGTTTTTT.

The J gene is TRBJ2-7, the V gene TRBV7-8; TRBD1 matches at 8 bases. The CDR3 contains 15 residues. V lost 3 bases to trimming and J lost 1 base; unmatched junction nucleotides: 5. Germline CDR1 reads SGHVS; CDR2 reads FQNEAQ. The CDR3 reads CASSLSGGSSYEQYF. The CDR3 region has the DNA TGTGCCAGCAGCTTGTCAGGGGGCTCGTCCTACGAGCAGTACTTC.

The chain is built from TRBV6-1 and TRBJ1-2; no reliable D call. The CDR3 runs to 13 residues. V was cut by 5 bases and J by 3 bases, with 10 bases left in between. Germline V CDR1 and CDR2: MNHNS, SASEGT. The CDR3, as DNA: TGTGCCAGCAGTTCCGGAAGAGACTATGGCTACACCTTC. Translating gives CASSSGRDYGYTF.

The chain has TRBV5-1 and TRBJ2-7, with TRBD1 matching over 10 bases. The CDR3 extends over 15 amino acids. Looked up from germline, CDR1 is SGHRS and CDR2 is YFSETQ. Trimming cost V 4 bases and J 2 bases; bases outside gene matches: 6. The CDR3 loop is CASSSRQGATYEQYF. CDR3 in DNA: TGCGCCAGCAGCAGTCGACAGGGGGCCACCTACGAGCAGTACTTC.

CDR3 loop: CASSLTGSPYNEQFF. In nucleotides, the CDR3 is TGTGCCAGCAGCTTAACCGGGAGTCCTTACAATGAGCAGTTCTTC. The rearrangement joins TRBV7-3 to TRBJ2-1; a possible D gene is TRBD2 (6 bases). V lost 0 bases and J lost 4, with 10 bases in between. From germline, CDR1 is SGHTA and CDR2 FQGTGA. The CDR3 runs 15 residues.

This clone showed up just once. This chain links TRBV6-5 with TRBJ1-2, with D possibly being TRBD1 (6 bases). CDR1 is MNHEY, CDR2 SVGAGI, per germline. The CDR3 consists of 15 residues. Trimming left V 4 bases short and J 4 bases short, with 16 bases between. The CDR3 is CASSSFNRVSYGYTF. CDR3 nucleotide sequence: TGTGCCAGCAGTTCCTTTAACAGGGTCAGCTATGGCTACACCTTC.

J is TRBJ1-2 and V is TRBV19, with D unclear. Germline assignment: CDR1 LNHDA and CDR2 SQIVND (reference sequence). The CDR3 has 13 residues. The V end was cut by 0 bases, the J end by 5 bases, with 7 bases between. The CDR3, as DNA: TGTGCCAGTAGTATAGAAGGATTTTATGGCTACACCTTC. Amino acids: CASSIEGFYGYTF.